Following are 13 T cell receptor beta chains from one sample sequenced in a study of human T cells and chemical hapten exposure. TCRdb passed the RACE reads through MiXCR, listing each CDR3 protein once. The sample has 89,000 or so distinct CDR3 sequences, around 8.8% seen once; the top ten hold 2.5% to 3%. The time point here: pre-sensitization, week 0. Regarding treatment: therapeutic diphenylcyclopropenone sensitization with weekly scalp DPC. The specimen was whole blood, collected in connection with sensitization to the hapten diphenylcyclopropenone (DPC). The receptor source for this set is a man aged 35 to 55 with alopecia areata. Some clones in this sample may be carry-over from other donors' samples.

The rearrangement uses TRBV29-1 and TRBJ2-4; 7 bases line up with TRBD2. The length of the CDR3 is 14 residues. Germline V lookup: CDR1 SQVTM, CDR2 ANQGSEA. After removal of 4 bases from V and 7 bases from J, the junction contained 10 bases not matched to a gene. The CDR3 loop reads CSVVVAWRENIQYF. CDR3 DNA sequence: TGCAGCGTTGTAGTAGCTTGGCGGGAGAACATTCAGTACTTC.

This clonotype occurred many times. The chain links TRBV20-1 to TRBJ2-7; 11 nucleotides line up with TRBD2. The CDR3 is 15 residues long. Germline CDR1 is DFQATT and CDR2 is SNEGSKA (reference sequence). V dropped 1 base and J dropped 3; count of bases not matched to a gene: 5. DNA of the CDR3: TGCAGTGCTAGAGGCCGACTAGCGGGGAGCTACGAGCAGTACTTC. Protein product: CSARGRLAGSYEQYF.

The chain has TRBV7-2 and TRBJ2-7, with D possibly matching TRBD2 (6 bases). Between the trimmed V and J ends, which lost 5 bases and 6 bases, there was a span of 20 bases. The CDR3 loop spans 15 amino acids. Germline V gene sequence: CDR1 SGHTA, CDR2 FQGNSA. CDR3 region: CASSTPGGRGGEQYV. The CDR3 DNA reads TGTGCCAGCAGCACCCCGGGCGGGCGGGGAGGCGAGCAGTACGTC.

A word on this clonotype: A clone one base away is much larger, so this may be a read error. The chain recombines TRBV7-3 with TRBJ1-1; no definite D call. V was clipped by 2 bases and J by 1 base, with 8 bases between them. CDR3 length: 14 amino acids. Per the germline V gene, CDR1 is SGHTA and CDR2 is FQGTGA. The CDR3 bases are TGTGCCAGCAGCTTAGGAGGGTCGAACACTGAAGCTTTCTTT. This encodes CASSLGGSNTEAFF.

The chain joins TRBV29-1 to TRBJ2-3; possible D gene TRBD1, 6 bases. V lost 4 bases and J lost 1, with 12 bases in between. Germline loops: CDR1 SQVTM, CDR2 ANQGSEA. This CDR3 has 14 residues. CDR3 bases: TGCAGCGTTGGAGACAGGCGGGGCACAGATACGCAGTATTTT. As protein: CSVGDRRGTDTQYF.

This clonotype was counted at least ten times. This chain joins TRBV3-1 and TRBJ2-2; TRBD2 agrees at 8 bases. CDR1 and CDR2 (germline): LGHDT, YNNKEL (reference sequence). CDR3 length equals 14 residues. V shed 10 bases and J 0 bases; nucleotides not matched to a gene: 4. CDR3 residues: CATREGANTGELFF. The CDR3, as DNA: TGTGCCACCCGGGAGGGCGCGAACACCGGGGAGCTGTTTTTT.

The V call is TRBV6-9, the J call TRBJ2-7; D is unclear. The CDR3 consists of 13 residues. CDR1 is MNHGY and CDR2 is SVAAGI in the germline V gene. The V gene lost 9 bases and the J gene lost 3 bases, with 15 bases spanning the gap. The CDR3 loop reads CARGKGGFYEQYV. The CDR3 DNA is TGTGCCAGAGGGAAGGGCGGATTCTACGAGCAGTACGTC.

The chain joins TRBV7-9 to TRBJ2-7; 12 bases are a match to TRBD2. Germline V CDR1 and CDR2: SEHNR, FQNEAQ (reference sequence). Trimming removed 2 bases from V and 4 bases from J; junction bases left unmatched: 6. This CDR3 is 16 amino acids long. In nucleotides, the CDR3 is TGTGCCAGCAGCTTAAAGGGGACTAGCGGGTTTTACGAGCAGTACTTC. It specifies CASSLKGTSGFYEQYF.

This chain joins TRBV7-2 and TRBJ2-1; 8 bases fit TRBD1. J lost 5 bases, V lost 9 bases, and 9 bases had no gene match. The CDR3 runs 14 residues. Germline V gene sequence: CDR1 SGHTA, CDR2 FQGNSA. The CDR3 coding sequence is TGTGCCAGTTGCTCAGGGGGCGCTGACAATGAGCAGTTCTTC. This gives the protein CASCSGGADNEQFF.

Many counts were recorded for this clonotype. The rearrangement joins TRBV29-1 to TRBJ2-5; perhaps TRBD2 as D (6 bases). V shed 6 bases and J shed 5 bases, with 13 bases lying between them. CDR3 length equals 12 residues. Per germline, CDR1 SQVTM and CDR2 ANQGSEA. The CDR3: CSVAQSGETQYF. CDR3 bases: TGCAGCGTGGCTCAGAGCGGGGAGACCCAGTACTTC.

This clonotype was observed at least ten times. The genes are TRBV29-1 and TRBJ1-1; D is unclear. The CDR3 loop spans 13 amino acids. Germline CDR1 and CDR2: SQVTM and ANQGSEA. Between the trimmed V and J ends, which lost 6 bases and 0 bases, there was a span of 11 bases. CDR3 in amino acids: CSVQPQMNTEAFF. In nucleotides, the CDR3 is TGCAGCGTCCAACCCCAAATGAACACTGAAGCTTTCTTT.

This clonotype was found many times. The V call is TRBV7-8, the J call TRBJ2-3; 11 positions agree with TRBD2. With V trimmed by 1 base and J by 2 bases, 11 bases remained unmatched. Germline V lookup: CDR1 SGHVS, CDR2 FQNEAQ. This CDR3 contains 19 residues. CDR3 coding DNA: TGTGCCAGCAGCTTAGTACTAGCGGGAGAATCTTGGCCCACAGATACGCAGTATTTT. The encoded protein is CASSLVLAGESWPTDTQYF.

This clonotype was observed at least ten times. The V gene is TRBV6-5, the J gene TRBJ1-1; no firm D call. Germline V gene data show CDR1 as MNHEY and CDR2 as SVGAGI. The CDR3 covers 14 residues. V was trimmed by 6 bases and J by 6 bases, leaving 17 bases between them. The CDR3 is CASRGSGRRAEAFF. The CDR3 bases are TGTGCCAGCAGAGGCTCCGGGCGGAGGGCTGAAGCTTTCTTT.